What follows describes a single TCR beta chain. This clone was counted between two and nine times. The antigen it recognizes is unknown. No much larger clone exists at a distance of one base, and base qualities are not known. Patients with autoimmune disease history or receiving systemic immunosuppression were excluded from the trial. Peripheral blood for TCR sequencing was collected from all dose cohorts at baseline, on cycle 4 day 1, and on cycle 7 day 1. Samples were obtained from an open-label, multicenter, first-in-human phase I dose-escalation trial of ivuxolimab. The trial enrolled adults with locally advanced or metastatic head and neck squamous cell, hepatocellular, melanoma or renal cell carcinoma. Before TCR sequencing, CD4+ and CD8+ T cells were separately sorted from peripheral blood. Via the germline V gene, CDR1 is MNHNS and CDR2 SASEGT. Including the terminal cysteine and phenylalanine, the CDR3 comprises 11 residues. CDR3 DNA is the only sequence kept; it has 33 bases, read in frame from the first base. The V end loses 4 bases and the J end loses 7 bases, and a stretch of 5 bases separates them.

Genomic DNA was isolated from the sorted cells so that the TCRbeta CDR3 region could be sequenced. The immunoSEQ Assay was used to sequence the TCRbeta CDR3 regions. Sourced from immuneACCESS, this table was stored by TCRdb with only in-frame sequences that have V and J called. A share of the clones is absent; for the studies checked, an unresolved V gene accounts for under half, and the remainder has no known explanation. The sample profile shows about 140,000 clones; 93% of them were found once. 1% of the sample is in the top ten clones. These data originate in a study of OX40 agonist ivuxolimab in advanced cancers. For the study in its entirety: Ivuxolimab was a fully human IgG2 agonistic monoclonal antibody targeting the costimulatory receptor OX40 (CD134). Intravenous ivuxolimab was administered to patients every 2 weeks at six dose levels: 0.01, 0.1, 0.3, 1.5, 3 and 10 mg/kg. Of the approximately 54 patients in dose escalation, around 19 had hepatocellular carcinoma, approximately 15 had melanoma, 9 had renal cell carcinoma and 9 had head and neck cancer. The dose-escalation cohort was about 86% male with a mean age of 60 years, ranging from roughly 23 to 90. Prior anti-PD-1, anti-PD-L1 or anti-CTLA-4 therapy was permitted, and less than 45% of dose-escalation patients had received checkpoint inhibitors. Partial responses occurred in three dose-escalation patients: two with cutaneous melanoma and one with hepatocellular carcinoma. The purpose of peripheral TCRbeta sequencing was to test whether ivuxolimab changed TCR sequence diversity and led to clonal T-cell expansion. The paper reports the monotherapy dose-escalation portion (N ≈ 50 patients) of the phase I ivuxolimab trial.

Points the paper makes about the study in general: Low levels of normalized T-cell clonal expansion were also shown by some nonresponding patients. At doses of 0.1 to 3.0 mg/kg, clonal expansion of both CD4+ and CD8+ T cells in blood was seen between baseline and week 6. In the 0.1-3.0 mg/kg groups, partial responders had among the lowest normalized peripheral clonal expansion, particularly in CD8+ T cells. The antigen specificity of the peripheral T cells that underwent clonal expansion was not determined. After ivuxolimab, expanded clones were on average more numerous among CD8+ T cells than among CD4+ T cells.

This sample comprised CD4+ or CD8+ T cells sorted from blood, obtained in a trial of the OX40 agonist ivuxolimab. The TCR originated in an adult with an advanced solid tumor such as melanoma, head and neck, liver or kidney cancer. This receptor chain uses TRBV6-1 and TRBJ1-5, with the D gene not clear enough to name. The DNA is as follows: TGTGCCAGCAGTGTGGGGCAGCCCCAGCATTTT. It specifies CASSVGQPQHF.